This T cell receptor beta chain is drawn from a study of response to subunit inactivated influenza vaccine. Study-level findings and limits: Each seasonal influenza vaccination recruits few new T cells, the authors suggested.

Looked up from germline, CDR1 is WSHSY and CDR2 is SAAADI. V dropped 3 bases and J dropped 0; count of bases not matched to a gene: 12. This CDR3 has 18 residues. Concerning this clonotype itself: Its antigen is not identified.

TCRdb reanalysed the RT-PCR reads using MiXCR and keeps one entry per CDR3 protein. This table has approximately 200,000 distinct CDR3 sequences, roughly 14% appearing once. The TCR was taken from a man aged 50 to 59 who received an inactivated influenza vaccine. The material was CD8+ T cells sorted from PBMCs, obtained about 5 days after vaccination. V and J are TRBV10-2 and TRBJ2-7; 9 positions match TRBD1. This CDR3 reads CASSDSIRDRAYSYEQYF. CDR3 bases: TGCGCCAGCAGTGATTCTATCCGGGACAGGGCCTACTCCTACGAGCAGTACTTC.